These T cell receptor beta chains were read from a single sample in a study of blood T cell repertoires in COVID-19. Using immunoSEQ multiplex PCR, the repertoire was profiled, and TCRdb retains in-frame clones only, with some absent. The table includes roughly 220,000 clones, about nine tenths detected once. Sequencing input: PBMCs or T cells enriched from blood (not recorded which). These receptors were obtained from a woman aged 40 to 55 with acute COVID-19. Each CDR3 is given with its conserved first and last residue. Fields, in order: J gene, V gene, D gene, clone size, CDR3 DNA, CDR3 protein. A D gene is named only where the DNA matches it firmly. Only part of the rows carry a size: once, few, many, or a class if the clone is expanded.

TRBJ1-4 | TRBV5-1 | TRBD1 | - | TGCGCCAGCAGCTTGACCGGGACAGGGGTTGGTGAAAAACTGTTTTTT | CASSLTGTGVGEKLFF
TRBJ1-2 | TRBV24-1 | TRBD1 | once | TGTGCCACCAGTGACCAACATGACAGGGATGGGTATGGCTACACCTTC | CATSDQHDRDGYGYTF
TRBJ1-1 | TRBV5-4 | - | - | TGTGCCAGCAGCTTGGCGAGGGAGGGTGAAGCTTTCTTT | CASSLAREGEAFF
TRBJ1-2 | TRBV10-3 | TRBD1 | few | TGTGCCATCAGTTTGACAGGGGGTGGCTACACCTTC | CAISLTGGGYTF
TRBJ2-7 | TRBV4-3 | TRBD1 | - | TGCGCCAGCAGCCAAGGGACAGGCGTCTCCTACGAGCAGTACTTC | CASSQGTGVSYEQYF
TRBJ1-4 | TRBV25-1 | - | - | TGTGCCACCTCAGGCTGGGAGGGGGTCTTTCTGTTTTTT | CATSGWEGVFLFF
TRBJ1-2 | TRBV5-6 | - | few | TGTGCCAGCAGCTTATCGGCTAACTATGGCTACACCTTC | CASSLSANYGYTF
TRBJ1-1 | TRBV5-4 | - | - | TGTGCCAGCAACTCTGGAGGTGGAGGGTATAGCACTGAAGCTTTCTTT | CASNSGGGGYSTEAFF
TRBJ1-4 | TRBV4-1 | - | - | TGCGCCAGCAGCCAACCGGGCAGGGTTGAAAAACTGTTTTTT | CASSQPGRVEKLFF
TRBJ1-2 | TRBV5-1 | - | - | TGCGCCAGCAGCCCGGGGACAACGGGCGGCTACACCTTC | CASSPGTTGGYTF
TRBJ1-2 | TRBV9 | TRBD1 | - | TGTGCCAGCAGCACTCGCAGGGGGCTGGACTATGGCTACACCTTC | CASSTRRGLDYGYTF
TRBJ1-1 | TRBV5-1 | - | - | TGCGCCAGCAGCTTGGCCCCAAACAGGGCGAACACTGAAGCTTTCTTT | CASSLAPNRANTEAFF
TRBJ1-6 | TRBV3-1/TRBV3-2 | TRBD1 | - | TGTGCCAGCAGCCAGGAGACAGGGGCATCATCTTCGCCCCTCCACTTT | CASSQETGASSSPLHF
TRBJ1-3 | TRBV7-3 | - | - | TGTGCCAGCAGCTTAACTAGCCAGAGTGGAAACACCATATATTTT | CASSLTSQSGNTIYF
TRBJ2-1 | TRBV19 | - | - | TGTGCCAGTAGTATAGGGAGCTCCTACAATGAGCAGTTCTTC | CASSIGSSYNEQFF
TRBJ2-7 | TRBV19 | - | - | TGTGCCAGTAGTAGCAGAGTGGGGCCCTCGAACTACGAGCAGTACTTC | CASSSRVGPSNYEQYF
TRBJ2-1 | TRBV28 | TRBD1 | - | TGTGCCAGCAGTTTGACAGGGGTCAATGAGCAGTTCTTC | CASSLTGVNEQFF
TRBJ2-3 | TRBV19 | TRBD1 | - | TGTGCCAGCCAGACCGGGACAGGGGGTTTGGCAGATACGCAGTATTTT | CASQTGTGGLADTQYF
TRBJ2-1 | TRBV7-3 | TRBD2 | - | TGTGCCAGCAGCTTACTCCCCCAGCGGGGGGGCCACAATGAGCAGTTCTTC | CASSLLPQRGGHNEQFF
TRBJ1-3 | TRBV27 | - | many | TGTGCCAGCAGTACGACGGGGAGGGGGGGAAACACCATATATTTT | CASSTTGRGGNTIYF
TRBJ1-1 | TRBV5-5 | TRBD1 | - | TGTGCCAGCAGCCAGGGACAGGGCACGCCTTGGGACACTGAAGCTTTCTTT | CASSQGQGTPWDTEAFF
TRBJ1-2 | TRBV2 | - | once | TGTGCCAGCATCATCGGCGGGGGCGATGGCTACACCTTC | CASIIGGGDGYTF
TRBJ2-1 | TRBV12-5 | TRBD1 | - | TGTGCTAGTGGTCGCGGGACAGGGGACAATGAGCAGTTCTTC | CASGRGTGDNEQFF